The rows below give T cell receptor beta chains drawn from one sample of a study of response to subunit inactivated influenza vaccine. Using its own MiXCR run on the RT-PCR reads, TCRdb lists one record per CDR3 protein. The repertoire holds 250,000 to 350,000 distinct CDR3 sequences, with about 20% as singletons. Sequencing was performed on PBMCs from blood, taken around 22 months after vaccination. The receptors here all came from a man between 50 and 70 years old who received an inactivated influenza vaccine. Each CDR3 is given with its conserved first and last residue. A clone size is listed for some rows: how often the clone was seen (once, few, many), or a class if it is expanded.

CDR3 protein	J gene	clone size	V gene
CASISQLGSGQETQYF	TRBJ2-5	many	TRBV5-1
CASSREAQKPQHF	TRBJ1-5	few	TRBV7-2
CASSSQGQETQYF	TRBJ2-5	.	TRBV5-4
CASSPGQIGLRQPQHF	TRBJ1-5	many	TRBV7-9
CASSEGAATNEKLFF	TRBJ1-4	.	TRBV2
CASSLDRAGQEIYGYTF	TRBJ1-2	.	TRBV7-9
CASSLGQKGQETQYF	TRBJ2-5	.	TRBV5-1
CASSRSLRKEKLFF	TRBJ1-4	few	TRBV19
CASSSLVIAGELFF	TRBJ2-2	few	TRBV6-5
CASSYGTGAYEQYF	TRBJ2-7	.	TRBV6-5
CSVDKARGQETQYF	TRBJ2-5	many	TRBV29-1
CASSLLRDFPYEQYF	TRBJ2-7	.	TRBV12-3/TRBV12-4
CASSQRGTGQETQYF	TRBJ2-5	.	TRBV3-1
CSVEEGVAETQYF	TRBJ2-5	.	TRBV29-1
CSARSSLNIDNEQFF	TRBJ2-1	.	TRBV20-1
CASSQRGMTDTQYF	TRBJ2-3	.	TRBV3-1